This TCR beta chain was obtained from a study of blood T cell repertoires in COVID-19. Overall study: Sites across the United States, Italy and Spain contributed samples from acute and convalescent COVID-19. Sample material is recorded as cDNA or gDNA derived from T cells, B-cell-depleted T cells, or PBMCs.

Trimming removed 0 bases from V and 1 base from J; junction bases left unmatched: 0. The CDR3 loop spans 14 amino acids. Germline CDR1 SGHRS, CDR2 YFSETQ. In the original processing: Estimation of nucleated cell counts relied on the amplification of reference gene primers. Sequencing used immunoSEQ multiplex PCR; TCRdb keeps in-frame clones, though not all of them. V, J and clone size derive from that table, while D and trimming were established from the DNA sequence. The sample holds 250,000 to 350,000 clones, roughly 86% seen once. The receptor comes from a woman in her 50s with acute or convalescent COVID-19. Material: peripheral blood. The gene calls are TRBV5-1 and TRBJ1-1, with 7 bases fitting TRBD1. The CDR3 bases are TGCGCCAGCAGCTTGGGGACAGGGAACACTGAAGCTTTCTTT. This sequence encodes CASSLGTGNTEAFF.